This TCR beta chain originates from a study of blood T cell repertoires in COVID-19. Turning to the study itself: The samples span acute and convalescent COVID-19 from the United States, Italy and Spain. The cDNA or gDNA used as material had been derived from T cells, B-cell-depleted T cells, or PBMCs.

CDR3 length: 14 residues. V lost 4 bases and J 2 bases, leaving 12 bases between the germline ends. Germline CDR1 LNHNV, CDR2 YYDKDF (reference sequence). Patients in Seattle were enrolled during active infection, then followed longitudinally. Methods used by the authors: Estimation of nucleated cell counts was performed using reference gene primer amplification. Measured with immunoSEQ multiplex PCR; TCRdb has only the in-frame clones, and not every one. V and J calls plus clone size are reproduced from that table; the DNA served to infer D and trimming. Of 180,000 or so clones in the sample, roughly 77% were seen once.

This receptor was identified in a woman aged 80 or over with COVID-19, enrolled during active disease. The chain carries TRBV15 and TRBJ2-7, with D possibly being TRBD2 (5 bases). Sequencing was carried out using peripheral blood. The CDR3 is CATSIGLNTYEQYF. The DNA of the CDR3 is TGTGCCACCAGCATAGGACTTAACACCTACGAGCAGTACTTC.